The clone carrying this T cell receptor (beta chain) was detected a few times. The source of the sample is a study of blood T cells in healthy people across ages. Sample-barcoded 5' priming and a J-beta primer mix drove a second PCR of roughly 7 to 11 cycles. TCRdb re-called the 5' RACE reads with MiXCR, one entry per CDR3 protein. There are approximately 1.5 million distinct CDR3 sequences in the sample; around 40% occur only once, and roughly 3.7% lies in the top ten. V lost 3 bases to trimming and J lost 4 bases; unmatched junction nucleotides: 7. The CDR3 runs 16 residues. Germline loops: CDR1 SGHAT, CDR2 FQNNGV.

The V gene is TRBV11-2, the J gene TRBJ2-3, with 10 positions matching TRBD2. The source material was blood. This receptor was taken from a young woman in good health. As DNA, the CDR3 is TGTGCCAGCAGCTTGTTAGCGGGGGGCCAGGCAGATACGCAGTATTTT. Its protein product is CASSLLAGGQADTQYF.